This passage covers 5 T cell receptor beta chains from one sample sequenced in a study of blood T cell repertoires in COVID-19. Sequencing used immunoSEQ multiplex PCR; TCRdb keeps in-frame clones, though not all of them. Seen here are tens of thousands of clones, 75% to 95% observed once, and the top ten hold about 2.1%. The sequenced sample was peripheral blood. These receptors were collected from a man in his sixties with acute or convalescent COVID-19.

The genes are TRBV3-1 (or the pseudogene TRBV3-2) and TRBJ1-1, with a weak D call TRBD1 (6 bases). Germline assignment: CDR1 LGHDT and CDR2 YNNKEL (reference sequence). Between the trimmed V and J ends, which lost 0 bases and 4 bases, there was a span of 12 bases. This CDR3 has 15 amino acids. CDR3 protein: CASSQDPGAGTEAFF. The DNA of the CDR3 is TGTGCCAGCAGCCAAGATCCAGGGGCGGGCACTGAAGCTTTCTTT.

This chain uses TRBV13 with TRBJ2-6; a weak D match, TRBD1 (6 bases). Germline V gives CDR1 PRHDT, CDR2 FYEKMQ (reference sequence). Trimming pared 7 bases from V and 0 bases from J, leaving 10 bases between. The CDR3 consists of 15 residues. Written as DNA, the CDR3 is TGTGCCAGCACGATGGGGGCCTCTGGGGCCAACGTCCTGACTTTC. Translating gives CASTMGASGANVLTF.

The chain couples TRBV7-3 to TRBJ1-1; D perhaps matches TRBD1 (6 bases). This CDR3 has 15 amino acids. Germline loops: CDR1 SGHTA, CDR2 FQGTGA. V shed 0 bases and J shed 0 bases, with 8 bases lying between them. The CDR3, as DNA: TGTGCCAGCAGCTTAACAGGGGGTCTGAACACTGAAGCTTTCTTT. Protein: CASSLTGGLNTEAFF. Full variable domain (outside the CDR3, taken from reference TRBV7-3 and TRBJ1-1): GAGVSQTPSNKVTEKGKYVELRCDPISGHTALYWYRQSLGQGPEFLIYFQGTGAADDSGLPNDRFFAVRPEGSVSTLKIQRTERGDSAVYLCASSLTGGLNTEAFFGQGTRLTVV.

This sequence joins TRBV30 and TRBJ2-4, with 7 bases fitting TRBD2. Germline V lookup: CDR1 GTSNPN, CDR2 SVGIG (reference sequence). After removal of 0 bases from V and 1 base from J, the junction contained 3 bases not matched to a gene. This CDR3 has 15 amino acids. CDR3 nucleotide sequence: TGTGCCTGGAGTGTAGGCGGGAGTGCCAAAAACATTCAGTACTTC. Translation gives CAWSVGGSAKNIQYF.

The CDR3 sequence is CASSREPGQASYEQYF. CDR3 nucleotide sequence: TGCGCCAGCAGCCGAGAGCCGGGACAGGCCTCCTACGAGCAGTACTTC. This chain connects TRBV5-1 to TRBJ2-7, with 8 bases aligning to TRBD1. CDR1 and CDR2 from the germline V gene are SGHRS and YFSETQ. The CDR3 spans 16 residues. J lost 0 bases, V lost 4 bases, and 9 bases had no gene match. Looking up the rest from reference TRBV5-1 and TRBJ2-7 gives the full variable domain: KAGVTQTPRYLIKTRGQQVTLSCSPISGHRSVSWYQQTPGQGLQFLFEYFSETQRNKGNFPGRFSGRQFSNSRSEMNVSTLELGDSALYLCASSREPGQASYEQYFGPGTRLTVT.